This T cell receptor (beta chain) was found in a study of blood T cell repertoires in COVID-19. Study context: Acute-phase and convalescent COVID-19 samples originated in the United States, Italy and Spain. T cells, B-cell-depleted T cells, or PBMCs provided the cDNA or gDNA that served as material.

From germline, CDR1 is LNHDA and CDR2 SQIVND (reference sequence). CDR3 size: 13 residues. Deletions cut 3 bases from V and 7 bases from J, with 13 bases between. Per the original data handling: The assay estimated nucleated cells by amplifying reference gene primers. Assay: immunoSEQ multiplex PCR; the TCRdb copy retains only in-frame clones and omits some. V, J and clone size derive from that table, while D and trimming were established from the DNA sequence. The sample has about 270,000 clones; about nine tenths are singletons. The TCR comes from a man aged 35 to 55 who had recovered from COVID-19. The J gene is TRBJ2-7, the V gene TRBV19; D possibly corresponds to TRBD2 (5 bases). Sequencing was done on a sample of peripheral blood. CDR3 sequence: CASSILGVGEQYF. The DNA of the CDR3 is TGTGCCAGTAGTATCCTCGGGGTAGGAGAGCAGTACTTC.